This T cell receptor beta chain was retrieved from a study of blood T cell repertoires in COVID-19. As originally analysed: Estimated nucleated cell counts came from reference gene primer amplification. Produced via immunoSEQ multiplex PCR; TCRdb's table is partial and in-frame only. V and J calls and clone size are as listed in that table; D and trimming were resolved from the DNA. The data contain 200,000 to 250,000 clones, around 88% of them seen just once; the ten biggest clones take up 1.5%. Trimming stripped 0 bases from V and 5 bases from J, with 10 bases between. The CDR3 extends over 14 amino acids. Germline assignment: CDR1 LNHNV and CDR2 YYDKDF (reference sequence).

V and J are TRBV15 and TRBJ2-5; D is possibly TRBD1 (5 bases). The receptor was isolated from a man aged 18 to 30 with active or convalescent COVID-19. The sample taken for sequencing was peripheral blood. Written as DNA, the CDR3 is TGTGCCACCAGCAGAGATCTACAGGCGGAGACCCAGTACTTC. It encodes CATSRDLQAETQYF.